This entry is about one T cell receptor beta chain. The target antigen is unknown. 13 Jbeta primers and 60 Vbeta primers were used for the PCR. The repertoire was sequenced with immunoSEQ multiplex PCR; TCRdb's copy has only in-frame clones and lacks some. The sample carries about 170,000 clones, more than 60% recorded once. This sample stems from a study of cytomegalovirus exposure and HLA in healthy donors. General observations from the study: The analysis excluded some indistinguishable V segments, including TRBV6-2 and TRBV6-3.

From germline, CDR1 is SEHNR and CDR2 FQNEAQ (reference sequence). The CDR3 totals 16 residues. With 1 base removed from V and 0 bases from J, the gap between germline ends came to 12 bases. The rearrangement uses TRBV7-9 and TRBJ1-1, with no clear D. The sequenced material came from PBMCs. The source is a woman in her forties or fifties in good health and CMV-seropositive. CDR3 region: CASSLEPSGMNTEAFF. The DNA of the CDR3 is TGTGCCAGCAGCTTAGAGCCCTCGGGGATGAACACTGAAGCTTTCTTT.